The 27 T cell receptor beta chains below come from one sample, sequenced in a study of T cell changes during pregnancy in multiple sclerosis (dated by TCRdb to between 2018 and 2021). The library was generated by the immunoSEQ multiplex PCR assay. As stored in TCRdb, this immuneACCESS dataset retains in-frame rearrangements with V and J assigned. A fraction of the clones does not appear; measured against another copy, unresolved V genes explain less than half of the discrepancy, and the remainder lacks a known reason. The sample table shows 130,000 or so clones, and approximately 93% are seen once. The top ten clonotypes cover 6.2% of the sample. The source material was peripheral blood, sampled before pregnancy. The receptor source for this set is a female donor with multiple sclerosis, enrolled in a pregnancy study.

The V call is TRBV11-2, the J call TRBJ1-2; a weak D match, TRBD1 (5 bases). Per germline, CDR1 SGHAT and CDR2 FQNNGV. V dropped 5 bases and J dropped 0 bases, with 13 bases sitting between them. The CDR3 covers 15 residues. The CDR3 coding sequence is TGTGCCAGCAGCCCATTCGGGGGAGCTAACTATGGCTACACCTTC. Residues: CASSPFGGANYGYTF.

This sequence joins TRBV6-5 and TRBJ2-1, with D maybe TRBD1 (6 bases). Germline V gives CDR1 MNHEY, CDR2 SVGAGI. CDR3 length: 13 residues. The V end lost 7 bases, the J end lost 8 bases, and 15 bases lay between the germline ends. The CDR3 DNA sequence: TGTGCCAGCACTCGGACAGAGTGGGATGAGCAGTTCTTC. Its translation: CASTRTEWDEQFF.

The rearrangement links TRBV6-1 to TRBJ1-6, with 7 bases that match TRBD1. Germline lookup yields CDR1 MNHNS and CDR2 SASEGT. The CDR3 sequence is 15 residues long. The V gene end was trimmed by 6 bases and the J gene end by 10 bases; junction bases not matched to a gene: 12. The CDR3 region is CASSPYDRADSPLHF. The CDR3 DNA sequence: TGTGCCAGCAGCCCCTACGACAGGGCGGACTCACCCCTCCACTTT.

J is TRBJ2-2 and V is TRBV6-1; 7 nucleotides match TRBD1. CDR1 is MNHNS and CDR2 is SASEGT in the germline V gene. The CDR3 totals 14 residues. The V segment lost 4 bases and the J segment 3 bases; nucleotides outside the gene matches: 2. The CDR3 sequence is CASSAQGDTGELFF. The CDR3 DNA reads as TGTGCCAGCAGTGCCCAGGGGGACACCGGGGAGCTGTTTTTT.

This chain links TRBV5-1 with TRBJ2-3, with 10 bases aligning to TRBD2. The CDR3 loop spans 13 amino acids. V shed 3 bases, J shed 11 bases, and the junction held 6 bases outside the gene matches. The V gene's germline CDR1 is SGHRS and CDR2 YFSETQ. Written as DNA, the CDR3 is TGCGCCAGCAGCTCTGTAGCGGGGGGCGAGCAGTATTTT. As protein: CASSSVAGGEQYF.

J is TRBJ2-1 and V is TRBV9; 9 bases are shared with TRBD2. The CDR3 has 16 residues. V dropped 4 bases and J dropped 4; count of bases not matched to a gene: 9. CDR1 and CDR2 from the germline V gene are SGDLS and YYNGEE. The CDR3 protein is CASSPRLAGSYNEQFF. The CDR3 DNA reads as TGTGCCAGCAGCCCCCGGCTAGCGGGATCTTACAATGAGCAGTTCTTC.

The CDR3 DNA is TGTGCCAGCAGTGAATTAGGGATGGGAGGATCACCCCTCCACTTT. Translation gives CASSELGMGGSPLHF. The chain couples TRBV6-1 to TRBJ1-6, with no clear D. Trimming took off 2 bases at V and 10 bases at J, with 15 bases between the two ends. Per germline, CDR1 MNHNS and CDR2 SASEGT. The CDR3 runs to 15 residues.

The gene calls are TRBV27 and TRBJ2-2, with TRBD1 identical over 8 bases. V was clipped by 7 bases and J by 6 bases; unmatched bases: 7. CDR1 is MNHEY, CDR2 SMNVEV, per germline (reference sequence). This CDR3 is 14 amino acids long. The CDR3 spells CASTIIQGAGELFF. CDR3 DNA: TGTGCCAGCACCATAATACAGGGGGCCGGGGAGCTGTTTTTT.

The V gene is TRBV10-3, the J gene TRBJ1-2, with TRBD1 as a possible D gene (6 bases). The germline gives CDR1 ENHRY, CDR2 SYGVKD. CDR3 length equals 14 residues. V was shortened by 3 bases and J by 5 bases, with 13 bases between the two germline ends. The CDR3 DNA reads TGTGCCATCAGTGACCCCCTGAGGGGGTATGGCTACACCTTC. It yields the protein CAISDPLRGYGYTF.

The CDR3 is CASSPGTEYEQYF. The CDR3 nucleotides are TGTGCCAGCAGCCCCGGGACAGAGTACGAGCAGTACTTC. The chain recombines TRBV7-9 with TRBJ2-7; TRBD1 aligns across 7 bases. In germline, CDR1 is SEHNR, CDR2 FQNEAQ (reference sequence). CDR3 size: 13 residues. With 5 bases clipped from V and 4 bases from J, the junction kept 5 bases outside the gene matches.

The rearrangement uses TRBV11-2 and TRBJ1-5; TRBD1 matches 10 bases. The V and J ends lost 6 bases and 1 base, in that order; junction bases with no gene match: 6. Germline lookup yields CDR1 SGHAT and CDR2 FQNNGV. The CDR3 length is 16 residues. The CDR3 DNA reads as TGTGCCAGCAGACGGGGGGGACAGGGGAGCAATCAGCCCCAGCATTTT. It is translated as CASRRGGQGSNQPQHF.

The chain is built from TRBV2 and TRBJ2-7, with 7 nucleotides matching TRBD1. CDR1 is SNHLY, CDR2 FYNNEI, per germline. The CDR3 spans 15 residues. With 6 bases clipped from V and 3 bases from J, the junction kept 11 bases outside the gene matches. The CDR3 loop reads CASSATGVALYEQYF. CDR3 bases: TGTGCCAGCAGCGCAACAGGGGTTGCCCTCTACGAGCAGTACTTC.

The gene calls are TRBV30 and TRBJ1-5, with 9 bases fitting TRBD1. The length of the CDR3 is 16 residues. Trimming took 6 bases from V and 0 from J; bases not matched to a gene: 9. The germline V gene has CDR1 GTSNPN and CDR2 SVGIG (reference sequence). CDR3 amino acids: CACGTGPSYSNQPQHF. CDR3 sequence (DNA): TGTGCCTGCGGGACAGGGCCCTCCTATAGCAATCAGCCCCAGCATTTT.

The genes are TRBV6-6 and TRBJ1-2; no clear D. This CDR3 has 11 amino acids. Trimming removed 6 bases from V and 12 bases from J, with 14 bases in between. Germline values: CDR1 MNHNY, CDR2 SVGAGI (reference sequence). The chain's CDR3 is CASRLDTSHTF. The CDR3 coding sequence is TGTGCCAGCAGGCTTGACACGTCGCACACCTTC.

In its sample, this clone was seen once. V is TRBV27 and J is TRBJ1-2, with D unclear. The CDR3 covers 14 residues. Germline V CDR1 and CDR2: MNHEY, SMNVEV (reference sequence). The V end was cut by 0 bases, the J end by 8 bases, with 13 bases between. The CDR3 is CASSLSREGGGYTF. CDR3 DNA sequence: TGTGCCAGCAGTTTATCTAGGGAGGGAGGCGGCTACACCTTC.

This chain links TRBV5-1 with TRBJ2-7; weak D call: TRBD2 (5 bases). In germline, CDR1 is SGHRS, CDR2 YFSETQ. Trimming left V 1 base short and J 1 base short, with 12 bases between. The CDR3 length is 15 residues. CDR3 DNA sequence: TGCGCCAGCAGCTTGAGAGGGATAGGGTCCTACGAGCAGTACTTC. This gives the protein CASSLRGIGSYEQYF.

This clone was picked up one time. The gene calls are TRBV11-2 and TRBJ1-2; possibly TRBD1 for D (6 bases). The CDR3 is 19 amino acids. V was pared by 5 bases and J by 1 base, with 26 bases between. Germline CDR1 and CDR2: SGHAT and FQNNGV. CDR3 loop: CASSPIIILQGTFNYGYTF. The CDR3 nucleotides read TGTGCCAGCAGCCCGATAATAATATTACAGGGAACCTTTAACTATGGCTACACCTTC.

CDR3 sequence (DNA): TGTGCCAGCAGCTTCGCGTCCTACGAGCAGTACTTC. Amino acids: CASSFASYEQYF. V usage is TRBV5-6 and J usage is TRBJ2-7; unclear D gene. V was cut by 2 bases and J by 1 base, with 4 bases left in between. From germline, CDR1 is SGHDT and CDR2 YYEEEE. The CDR3 extends over 12 amino acids.

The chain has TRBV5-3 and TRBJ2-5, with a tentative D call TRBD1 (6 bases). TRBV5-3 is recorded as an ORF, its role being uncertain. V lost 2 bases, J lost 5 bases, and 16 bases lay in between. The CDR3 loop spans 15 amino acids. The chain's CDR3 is CARSFVRQAKETQYF. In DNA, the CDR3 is TGTGCCAGAAGCTTCGTCAGACAGGCCAAGGAGACCCAGTACTTC.

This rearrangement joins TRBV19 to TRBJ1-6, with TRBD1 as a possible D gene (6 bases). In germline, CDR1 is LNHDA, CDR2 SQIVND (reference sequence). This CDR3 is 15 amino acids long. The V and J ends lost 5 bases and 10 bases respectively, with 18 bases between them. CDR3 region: CASSVTGPPGSPLHF. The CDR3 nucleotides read TGTGCCAGTAGTGTTACAGGGCCACCGGGATCACCCCTCCACTTT.

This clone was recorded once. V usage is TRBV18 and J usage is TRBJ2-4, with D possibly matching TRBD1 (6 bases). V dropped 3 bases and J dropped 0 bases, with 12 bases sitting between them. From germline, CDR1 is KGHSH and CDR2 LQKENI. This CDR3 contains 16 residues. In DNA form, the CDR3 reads TGTGCCAGCTCACCGGACAGTGAACTAGCCAAAAACATTCAGTACTTC. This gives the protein CASSPDSELAKNIQYF.

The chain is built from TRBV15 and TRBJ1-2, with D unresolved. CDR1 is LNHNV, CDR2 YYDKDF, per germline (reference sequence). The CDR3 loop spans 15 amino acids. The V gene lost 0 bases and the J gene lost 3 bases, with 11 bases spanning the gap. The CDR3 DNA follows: TGTGCCACCAGCAGAGATGGCACAGCCGACTATGGCTACACCTTC. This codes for CATSRDGTADYGYTF. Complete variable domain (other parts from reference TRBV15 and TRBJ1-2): DAMVIQNPRYQVTQFGKPVTLSCSQTLNHNVMYWYQQKSSQAPKLLFHYYDKDFNNEADTPDNFQSRRPNTSFCFLDIRSPGLGDTAMYLCATSRDGTADYGYTFGSGTRLTVV.

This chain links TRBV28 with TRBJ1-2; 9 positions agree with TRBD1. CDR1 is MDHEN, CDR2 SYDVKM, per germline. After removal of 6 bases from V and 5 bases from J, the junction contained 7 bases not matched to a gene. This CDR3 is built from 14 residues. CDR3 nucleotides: TGTGCCAGCAGACCTGTCGGACAGGGGTATGGCTACACCTTC. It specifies CASRPVGQGYGYTF.

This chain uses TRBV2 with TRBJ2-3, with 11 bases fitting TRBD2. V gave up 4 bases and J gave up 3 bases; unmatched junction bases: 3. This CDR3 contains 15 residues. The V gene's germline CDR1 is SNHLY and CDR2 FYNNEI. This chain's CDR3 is CASSGASGRTDTQYF. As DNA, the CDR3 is TGTGCCAGCAGTGGGGCTAGCGGGAGGACAGATACGCAGTATTTT.

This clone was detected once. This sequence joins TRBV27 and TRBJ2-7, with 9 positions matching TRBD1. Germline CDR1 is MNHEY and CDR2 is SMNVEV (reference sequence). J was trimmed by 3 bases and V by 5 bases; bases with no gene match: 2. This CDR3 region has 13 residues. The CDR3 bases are TGTGCCAGCAGTGACAGGGGGGTCTACGAGCAGTACTTC. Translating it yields CASSDRGVYEQYF.

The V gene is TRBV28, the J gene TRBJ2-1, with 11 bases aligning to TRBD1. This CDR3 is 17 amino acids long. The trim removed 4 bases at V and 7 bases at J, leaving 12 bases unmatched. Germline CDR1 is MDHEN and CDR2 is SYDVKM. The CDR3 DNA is TGTGCCAGCAGTTCCTTGCCGGGACAGGGGGGTAGAAATGAGCAGTTCTTC. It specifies CASSSLPGQGGRNEQFF.

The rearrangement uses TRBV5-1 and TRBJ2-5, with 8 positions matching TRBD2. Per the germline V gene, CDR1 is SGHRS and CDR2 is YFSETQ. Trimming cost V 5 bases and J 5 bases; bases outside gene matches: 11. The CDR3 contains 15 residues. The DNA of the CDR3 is TGCGCCAGCAGTCCCACTGGAGCGGGAGAGGAGACCCAGTACTTC. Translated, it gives CASSPTGAGEETQYF.